This T cell receptor beta chain came from a study of cytomegalovirus exposure and HLA in healthy donors. Concerning this clone itself: What it recognizes is unknown.

Broader study findings: Researchers counted approximately 160 TCR beta chains as cytomegalovirus-associated. It was reported that the classifier diagnosed cytomegalovirus status with high specificity and sensitivity in both the original and validation cohorts.

Germline CDR1 reads MDHEN; CDR2 reads SYDVKM. V gave up 3 bases and J gave up 7 bases, with 7 bases separating them. CDR3 length equals 12 residues. Primers included in the PCR were 60 Vbeta and 13 Jbeta primers. Sequencing was performed with immunoSEQ multiplex PCR; in TCRdb, only in-frame clones are kept and a portion is missing. The sample includes approximately 150,000 clones, 70% to 85% seen only once; the top ten take approximately 3.6%. What was sequenced was PBMCs. This clonotype was sampled from a male donor in good health and CMV-seronegative. The chain couples TRBV28 to TRBJ1-5, with D unresolved. The CDR3 spells CASSLPGQPQHF. CDR3 coding DNA: TGTGCCAGCAGTTTGCCGGGGCAGCCCCAGCATTTT.